This T cell receptor beta chain was observed in a study of T-cell reconstitution after alpha-beta-depleted transplantation in children. Unique molecular identifiers tagged the TCRbeta library. MiXCR, applied by TCRdb to the PCR reads, yields one record per CDR3 protein. The sample gives under 150,000 distinct CDR3 sequences, 9.7% of which show up once; nearly 25% is in the top ten. Study observations and caveats: T-cell numbers and diversity one year post-transplant derived largely from freshly generated T cells. Several hundred expanded graft clones reportedly were the source of alpha-beta T cells about two months after transplant.

In germline, CDR1 is KGHSH, CDR2 LQKENI. The V and J ends lost 2 bases and 0 bases respectively, with 17 bases between them. The CDR3 consists of 19 residues. Only a few counts were recorded for this clonotype. The antigen is not known. The chain carries TRBV18 and TRBJ2-6; perhaps TRBD1 as D (5 bases). The TCR was taken from a girl less than two years old who had a stem cell transplant for combined immunodeficiency, so the T cells may come from the graft donor. The starting material was PBMCs, mostly from graft donor cells, obtained 180 days after TCRalphabeta/CD19-depleted stem cell transplant. The CDR3 is CASSPFGRVRVSGANVLTF. Written as DNA, the CDR3 is TGTGCCAGCTCACCATTCGGCAGGGTACGGGTCTCTGGGGCCAACGTCCTGACTTTC.